The rows below give T cell receptor beta chains drawn from one sample of a study of T cell changes during pregnancy in multiple sclerosis. TCRdb's copy holds only in-frame clones and misses some; the assay was immunoSEQ multiplex PCR. The data contain around 60,000 clones, around 90% of them singletons. Sequenced here: peripheral blood, sampled in the third trimester of pregnancy. Receptors were obtained from a female donor in good health, enrolled as a control in a pregnancy study. CDR3s include the opening cysteine and the closing phenylalanine or tryptophan. A D gene is named only where the DNA matches it firmly. Some rows mark clone size as missing; the rest say once, few, many or name a class of expanded clone.

J gene | clone size | V gene | D gene | CDR3 DNA | CDR3 protein
TRBJ2-7 | . | TRBV25-1 | TRBD1 | TGTGCCAGCAGTGGGGGGACAGTCTACGAGCAGTACTTC | CASSGGTVYEQYF
TRBJ2-1 | few | TRBV5-3 | TRBD2 | TGTGCCAGAAGCTCTTTAGCGGGACCCTACAATGAGCAGTTCTTC | CARSSLAGPYNEQFF
TRBJ1-3 | few | TRBV19 | . | TGTGCCAGTACGGGCGGGGAGGCTGGAAACACCATATATTTT | CASTGGEAGNTIYF
TRBJ2-7 | . | TRBV9 | TRBD2 | TGTGCCAGCAGCCCCTCTAGCGGGTTGAGCTCCTACGAGCAGTACTTC | CASSPSSGLSSYEQYF
TRBJ1-1 | . | TRBV27 | . | TGTGCCAGCAGCCCACTGGGGGGAGGAATGAACACTGAAGCTTTCTTT | CASSPLGGGMNTEAFF
TRBJ2-2 | . | TRBV7-6 | . | TGTGCCAGCAGCTTAGAGCCTCACCCTACGGGGGAGCTGTTTTTT | CASSLEPHPTGELFF
TRBJ2-3 | . | TRBV27 | . | TGTGCCAGCAGTCTGCCCCCGGACGGGAAAGATACGCAGTATTTT | CASSLPPDGKDTQYF
TRBJ1-2 | once | TRBV19 | . | TGTGCCAGTAGATTGGGGCAGGACGATGGCTACACCTTC | CASRLGQDDGYTF
TRBJ2-7 | once | TRBV6-5 | TRBD1 | TGTGCCAGCAGGGCTGGGGCAGGGGGAAACTACGAGCAGTACTTC | CASRAGAGGNYEQYF
TRBJ1-2 | . | TRBV28 | . | TGTGCCAGCAGTTTAGGTGGGGCGAAGGGCTACACCTTC | CASSLGGAKGYTF
TRBJ2-2 | . | TRBV28 | . | TGTGCCAGCAGTCCCCCAGGAGGACAGCTCGGGGAGCTGTTTTTT | CASSPPGGQLGELFF
TRBJ2-1 | . | TRBV29-1 | TRBD1 | TGCAGCGTGCTCAGAAACAGGGGCAATGAGCAGTTCTTC | CSVLRNRGNEQFF
TRBJ2-3 | . | TRBV7-9 | TRBD2 | TGTGCCAGCAGCATCTCGAGCGGGAGTGGGGAAGATACGCAGTATTTT | CASSISSGSGEDTQYF
TRBJ1-2 | . | TRBV18 | TRBD1 | TGTGCCAGCTCACCCGGACAGGGGTCGGACTATGGCTACACCTTC | CASSPGQGSDYGYTF
TRBJ1-4 | . | TRBV2 | . | TGTGCCAGCAGCACGGGGGACCGGGGGTTTTTT | CASSTGDRGFF
TRBJ1-2 | once | TRBV27 | . | TGTGCCAGCAGCATTCGTTCACAGGGTATAGTACTTGATGGCTACACCTTC | CASSIRSQGIVLDGYTF
TRBJ1-2 | . | TRBV29-1 | . | TGCAGCGTTGGAACAGGAAAACAGAGCTATGGCCCCGACCGCTATGGCTACACCTTC | CSVGTGKQSYGPDRYGYTF
TRBJ2-5 | . | TRBV19 | TRBD2 | TGTGCCAGTAGTTTCGGACTAGCGGGGGGTCCAGAGACCCAGTACTTC | CASSFGLAGGPETQYF
TRBJ2-3 | . | TRBV19 | . | TGTGCCAGTAGTCCCGGGGACTTCGTCTCTAGCACAGATACGCAGTATTTT | CASSPGDFVSSTDTQYF
TRBJ2-1 | . | TRBV7-2 | TRBD1 | TGTGCCAGCAGCTTAGCGCCATTCCTGGGACAGGGGACGAATGAGCAGTTCTTC | CASSLAPFLGQGTNEQFF
TRBJ1-1 | . | TRBV28 | . | TGTGCCAGCAGACAGGATTTGAACACTGAAGCTTTCTTT | CASRQDLNTEAFF